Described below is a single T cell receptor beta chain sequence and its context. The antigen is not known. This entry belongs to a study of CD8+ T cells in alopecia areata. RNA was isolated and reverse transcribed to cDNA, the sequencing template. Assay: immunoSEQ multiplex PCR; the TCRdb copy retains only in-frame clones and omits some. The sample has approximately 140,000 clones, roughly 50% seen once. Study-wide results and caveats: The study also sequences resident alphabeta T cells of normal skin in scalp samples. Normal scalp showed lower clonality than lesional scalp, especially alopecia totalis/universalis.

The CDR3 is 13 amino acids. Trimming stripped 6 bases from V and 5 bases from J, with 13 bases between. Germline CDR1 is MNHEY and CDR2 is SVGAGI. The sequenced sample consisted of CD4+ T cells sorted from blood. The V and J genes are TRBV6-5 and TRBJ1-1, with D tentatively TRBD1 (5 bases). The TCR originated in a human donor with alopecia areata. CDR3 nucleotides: TGTGCCAGCAGGGGGACGTCGGGGACTGAAGCTTTCTTT. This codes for CASRGTSGTEAFF.